The clone carrying this TCR beta chain was detected a few times. Antigen specificity is unknown. TCRdb itself ran the RT-PCR reads through MiXCR, one entry per CDR3 protein. The sample yields roughly 630,000 distinct CDR3 sequences, 14% seen once. The sample comes from a study of response to subunit inactivated influenza vaccine. Findings and limits, study-wide: With each seasonal influenza vaccination, the authors suggested, few new T cells are recruited.

Germline loops: CDR1 KGHSH, CDR2 LQKENI. Trimming removed 3 bases from V and 4 bases from J, with 10 bases in between. The CDR3 has 13 amino acids. The source material was PBMCs from blood, sampled 14 days before vaccination. The chain is built from TRBV18 and TRBJ2-7; no definite D call. The clonotype originates from a man aged 50-59 years who received an inactivated influenza vaccine. The CDR3 DNA sequence: TGTGCCAGCTCACCGCCCGAGCAATACGAGCAGTACTTC. The encoded protein is CASSPPEQYEQYF.